The table lists the clone carrying this TCR beta chain with a few counts. The antigen is unknown. At one end the junction does not follow the germline gene, possibly because of a read error. TCRdb keeps only in-frame clones here, not all; method: immunoSEQ multiplex PCR. Of some 86,000 clones in the sample, roughly 91% were seen once. The CDR3 loop spans 12 amino acids. Germline V gene lookup returns CDR1 KGHSH and CDR2 LQKENI. This record comes from a study of OX40 agonist ivuxolimab in advanced cancers. General study findings and limits: CD8+ T cells were the subset that, on average, had more expanded clones than CD4+.

Sequenced here: CD4+ or CD8+ T cells sorted from blood, sampled in a trial of the OX40 agonist ivuxolimab. The chain couples TRBV18 to TRBJ2-1; 10 nucleotides align to TRBD1. This TCR derives from an adult with an advanced solid tumor such as melanoma, head and neck, liver or kidney cancer. The DNA of the CDR3 is TGTGCCAGCTCACAGGGACAGGGGACTGCCCTCTTC. Its protein product is CASSQGQGTALF. The whole variable domain, filled in from reference TRBV18 and TRBJ2-1, reads NAGVMQNPRHLVRRRGQEARLRCSPMKGHSHVYWYRQLPEEGLKFMVYLQKENIIDESGMPKERFSAEFPKEGPSILRIQQVVRGDSAAYFCASSQGQGTALFGPGTRLTVL.